This T cell receptor beta chain comes out of a study of T cell repertoires in cytomegalovirus infection. Of note for this clonotype: Its antigen is currently unknown.

TCRdb re-called the reads through MiXCR, storing one row per CDR3 protein. The table lists approximately 770,000 distinct CDR3 sequences, roughly 28% of them singletons, with roughly 13% in the top ten. The CDR3 covers 17 residues. V lost 5 bases and J 0 bases, leaving 19 bases between the germline ends. This receptor was obtained from a human donor in good health (CMV status not recorded). Some clones in this sample may be carry-over from other donors' samples. Sequences were derived from cultured CD8+ T cells from PBMCs, sampled from culture after CMV antigen stimulation. V gene TRBV12-3 or TRBV12-4 combines with J gene TRBJ1-2, with no clear D. CDR3 in amino acids: CASSPTRALLANYGYTF. Here the CDR3 DNA reads TGTGCCAGCAGTCCTACCCGGGCCCTCTTAGCTAACTATGGCTACACCTTC.